The TCR beta chain described here comes from a study of radiotherapy plus CTLA-4 blockade in lung cancer. This CDR3 spans 14 amino acids. Germline CDR1 GTSNPN, CDR2 SVGIG (reference sequence). V lost 1 base and J lost 0, with 7 bases in between. Here immunoSEQ multiplex PCR was the method, and the copy in TCRdb shows in-frame clones only, minus some. The table records about 73,000 clones, roughly 91% of them present only once. The sequence derives from a human donor with non-small cell lung cancer that progressed on radiotherapy plus ipilimumab. V gene TRBV30 combines with J gene TRBJ2-1; no clear D. The specimen comprised peripheral blood, sampled from a patient treated with radiotherapy plus ipilimumab. The CDR3 DNA follows: TGTGCCTGGAGTGGGGTTAGCTCCTACAATGAGCAGTTCTTC. Translation: CAWSGVSSYNEQFF.